These T cell receptor beta chains were read from a single sample in a study of technical replicates of blood from a few donors. Sequenced by immunoSEQ multiplex PCR; TCRdb stores in-frame clones only, minus some. The top ten clones hold just over 0.25% of a sample with tens of thousands of clones, approximately 94% of them seen once. Sequencing used T cells isolated from PBMCs. The receptors shown here come from a human donor in good health. Each CDR3 is given with its conserved first and last residue. Each record gives: D gene, CDR3 length, clone size, J gene, V gene, CDR3 protein, CDR3 DNA. A D gene is named only where the DNA matches it firmly. A row's size may be missing; if present it is once, few, many or a size class.

d_gene: TRBD1; len: 17; abundance: NA; j_gene: TRBJ1-2; v_gene: TRBV27; CDR3aa: CASSARDRAIANYGYTF; CDR3nt: TGTGCCAGCAGTGCCCGGGACAGGGCTATAGCTAACTATGGCTACACCTTC
d_gene: NA; len: 14; abundance: NA; j_gene: TRBJ2-3; v_gene: TRBV15; CDR3aa: CATSRDRFGDTQYF; CDR3nt: TGTGCCACCAGCAGAGACAGGTTCGGAGATACGCAGTATTTT
d_gene: NA; len: 14; abundance: NA; j_gene: TRBJ2-7; v_gene: TRBV5-1; CDR3aa: CASSLPGSTYEQYF; CDR3nt: TGCGCCAGCAGCTTGCCAGGGTCGACCTACGAGCAGTACTTC
d_gene: NA; len: 13; abundance: NA; j_gene: TRBJ2-5; v_gene: TRBV2; CDR3aa: CASRWAGKETQYF; CDR3nt: TGTGCCAGCAGGTGGGCAGGGAAGGAGACCCAGTACTTC
d_gene: NA; len: 14; abundance: once; j_gene: TRBJ1-1; v_gene: TRBV6-1; CDR3aa: CASSEGNRDTEAFF; CDR3nt: TGTGCCAGCAGTGAAGGGAACCGGGACACTGAAGCTTTCTTT
d_gene: NA; len: 14; abundance: NA; j_gene: TRBJ2-7; v_gene: TRBV5-1; CDR3aa: CASSLGQRAYEQYF; CDR3nt: TGCGCCAGCAGCTTGGGACAGAGAGCCTACGAGCAGTACTTC
d_gene: TRBD1; len: 14; abundance: NA; j_gene: TRBJ2-7; v_gene: TRBV7-6; CDR3aa: CASSKDRSSYEQYF; CDR3nt: TGTGCCAGCAGCAAGGACAGGAGCTCCTACGAGCAGTACTTC
d_gene: NA; len: 12; abundance: once; j_gene: TRBJ2-3; v_gene: TRBV28; CDR3aa: CATAEDTDTQYF; CDR3nt: TGTGCCACTGCGGAGGACACAGATACGCAGTATTTT
d_gene: TRBD1; len: 15; abundance: NA; j_gene: TRBJ1-2; v_gene: TRBV5-8; CDR3aa: CASHPPGQGTYGYTF; CDR3nt: TGTGCCAGCCATCCACCGGGACAGGGGACCTATGGCTACACCTTC
d_gene: NA; len: 15; abundance: once; j_gene: TRBJ1-5; v_gene: TRBV5-5; CDR3aa: CASSFSLQLSEPQHF; CDR3nt: TGTGCCAGCAGCTTCTCCCTACAGCTCTCGGAGCCCCAGCATTTT
d_gene: NA; len: 16; abundance: NA; j_gene: TRBJ1-2; v_gene: TRBV7-9; CDR3aa: CASSLAGGRVNYGYTF; CDR3nt: TGTGCCAGCAGCTTAGCGGGAGGCAGGGTTAACTATGGCTACACCTTC
d_gene: TRBD2; len: 16; abundance: NA; j_gene: TRBJ2-5; v_gene: TRBV7-8; CDR3aa: CASSLASGRAGETQYF; CDR3nt: TGTGCCAGCAGCTTAGCTAGCGGGAGGGCCGGGGAGACCCAGTACTTC
d_gene: TRBD1; len: 14; abundance: NA; j_gene: TRBJ1-5; v_gene: TRBV19; CDR3aa: CASSRQGAGQPQHF; CDR3nt: TGTGCCAGTAGTCGACAGGGGGCTGGGCAGCCCCAGCATTTT
d_gene: NA; len: 15; abundance: NA; j_gene: TRBJ2-5; v_gene: TRBV21-1; CDR3aa: CASSKRTSGSQTQYF; CDR3nt: TGTGCCAGCAGCAAAAGGACTAGCGGGAGTCAGACCCAGTACTTC
d_gene: TRBD2; len: 14; abundance: few; j_gene: TRBJ2-1; v_gene: TRBV19; CDR3aa: CASSITSGANEQFF; CDR3nt: TGTGCCAGTAGTATTACTAGCGGGGCCAATGAGCAGTTCTTC
d_gene: NA; len: 16; abundance: NA; j_gene: TRBJ2-3; v_gene: TRBV6-1; CDR3aa: CASSAKDRRSTDTQYF; CDR3nt: TGTGCCAGCAGTGCCAAGGACAGACGGAGCACAGATACGCAGTATTTT
d_gene: TRBD2; len: 17; abundance: NA; j_gene: TRBJ2-7; v_gene: TRBV5-1; CDR3aa: CASSLAGPGLEGYEQYF; CDR3nt: TGCGCCAGCAGCTTGGCGGGACCGGGACTAGAAGGGTACGAGCAGTACTTC
d_gene: NA; len: 14; abundance: NA; j_gene: TRBJ2-5; v_gene: TRBV23-1; CDR3aa: CASSPRPRQETQYF; CDR3nt: TGCGCCAGCAGCCCGAGACCCAGGCAAGAGACCCAGTACTTC
d_gene: NA; len: 16; abundance: NA; j_gene: TRBJ2-2; v_gene: TRBV5-1; CDR3aa: CASRDRNREVTGELFF; CDR3nt: TGCGCCAGCAGGGATAGGAACAGGGAAGTGACCGGGGAGCTGTTTTTT
d_gene: NA; len: 14; abundance: NA; j_gene: TRBJ2-7; v_gene: TRBV7-2; CDR3aa: CASSQDRLGYEQYF; CDR3nt: TGTGCCAGCAGCCAGGACAGACTGGGCTACGAGCAGTACTTC
d_gene: NA; len: 15; abundance: once; j_gene: TRBJ2-3; v_gene: TRBV5-6; CDR3aa: CASSPLGALADTQYF; CDR3nt: TGTGCCAGCAGCCCGCTGGGGGCGCTCGCAGATACGCAGTATTTT
d_gene: TRBD1; len: 12; abundance: NA; j_gene: TRBJ2-7; v_gene: TRBV5-1; CDR3aa: CASSQGTGEQYF; CDR3nt: TGCGCCAGCAGCCAAGGGACAGGCGAGCAGTACTTC
d_gene: NA; len: 14; abundance: NA; j_gene: TRBJ2-3; v_gene: TRBV6-1; CDR3aa: CASSAGVGADTQYF; CDR3nt: TGTGCCAGCAGTGCGGGAGTGGGTGCAGATACGCAGTATTTT
d_gene: NA; len: 15; abundance: few; j_gene: TRBJ1-1; v_gene: TRBV5-1; CDR3aa: CASSWNLQGLTEAFF; CDR3nt: TGCGCCAGCAGCTGGAACCTACAGGGCCTCACTGAAGCTTTCTTT
d_gene: NA; len: 14; abundance: NA; j_gene: TRBJ1-1; v_gene: TRBV5-1; CDR3aa: CASSLGGARAEAFF; CDR3nt: TGCGCCAGCAGCTTGGGTGGGGCTCGGGCTGAAGCTTTCTTT
d_gene: NA; len: 16; abundance: NA; j_gene: TRBJ1-2; v_gene: TRBV7-9; CDR3aa: CASSSGGWGSSYGYTF; CDR3nt: TGTGCCAGCAGCTCCGGTGGATGGGGCTCTAGCTATGGCTACACCTTC
d_gene: TRBD2; len: 15; abundance: once; j_gene: TRBJ2-1; v_gene: TRBV9; CDR3aa: CASSVYGTRDNEQFF; CDR3nt: TGTGCCAGCAGCGTATACGGGACTAGAGACAATGAGCAGTTCTTC
d_gene: NA; len: 13; abundance: NA; j_gene: TRBJ1-1; v_gene: TRBV6-5; CDR3aa: CASSYRSGHEAFF; CDR3nt: TGTGCCAGCAGTTATCGGAGTGGCCATGAAGCTTTCTTT
d_gene: TRBD1; len: 18; abundance: NA; j_gene: TRBJ2-7; v_gene: TRBV28; CDR3aa: CASSLTIKMGQVTYEQYF; CDR3nt: TGTGCCAGCAGTTTGACGATCAAGATGGGACAGGTCACCTACGAGCAGTACTTC
d_gene: NA; len: 17; abundance: NA; j_gene: TRBJ1-5; v_gene: TRBV19; CDR3aa: CASSIVGSGNGDQPQHF; CDR3nt: TGTGCCAGTAGTATTGTTGGTTCGGGGAACGGAGATCAGCCCCAGCATTTT